This TCR beta chain originates from a study of shared clonotypes between healthy human individuals. Findings and limits, study-wide: Generation probability values for non-shared clonotypes were lower than those for clonotypes shared by all four donors.

From germline, CDR1 is MGHRA and CDR2 YSYEKL. V lost 1 base to trimming and J lost 0 bases; unmatched junction nucleotides: 6. The CDR3 has 17 amino acids. Clones were sequenced by immunoSEQ multiplex PCR, and TCRdb holds only the in-frame ones, with some missing. The repertoire holds around 1,900,000 clones, with 90% to 95% as singletons. With respect to this clone: Its matching antigen is unknown.

Positively selected for CCR7, the CD45RO-negative cells used as naive CD8 cells excluded terminally differentiated effector memory CD45RA+ cells. The clonotype originates from a man in his late teens or twenties in good health. Some clones in this sample may be carry-over from other donors' samples. The sample taken for sequencing was naive CD8+ T cells from PBMCs. This sequence joins TRBV4-1 and TRBJ2-1; 7 bases agree with TRBD2. The CDR3 nucleotides are TGCGCCAGCAGCCAAGGGTTTCGCGGGAGCTCCTACAATGAGCAGTTCTTC. This gives the protein CASSQGFRGSSYNEQFF.